This T cell receptor (beta chain) was identified in a study of patients and donors after allogeneic stem cell transplantation. TCRdb used MiXCR to reprocess the RT-PCR reads, holding one entry per CDR3 protein. This table has about 410,000 distinct CDR3 sequences, 16% appearing once. This CDR3 has 14 residues. CDR1 and CDR2 (germline): DFQATT, SNEGSKA (reference sequence). The V end was cut by 2 bases, the J end by 5 bases, with 15 bases between. This sequence was found in a human donor who was either an allogeneic HSCT recipient or a stem cell or donor lymphocyte infusion donor (not recorded which). It is not recorded whose cells these are; they may come from a transplant donor. Sample: blood, either unsorted or a sorted T cell fraction (not recorded which). The chain has TRBV20-1 and TRBJ2-5; perhaps TRBD1 as D (6 bases). The CDR3 region is CSARSNRARETQYF. The DNA for the CDR3 is TGCAGTGCTAGATCTAACAGGGCCAGGGAGACCCAGTACTTC.